The 20 T cell receptor beta chains reported below all come from one sample, sequenced in a study of T cell responses to AZD1222 COVID-19 vaccine. Profiling relied on immunoSEQ multiplex PCR, and the TCRdb table lists in-frame clones only, not all of them. This sample carries approximately 80,000 clones, 80% of them seen once, and the ten largest clones take roughly a fifth. The material was peripheral blood, obtained on day 0 of AZD1222 vaccination. These receptor sequences come from an adult in good health.

Only a few counts were recorded for this clone. The chain uses TRBV12-3 or TRBV12-4 and TRBJ1-2, with TRBD1 as a possible D gene (5 bases). V was clipped by 4 bases and J by 6 bases, with 12 bases between them. CDR3 length: 13 amino acids. The CDR3 sequence: CASSSRVVNGYTF. The CDR3 coding sequence is TGTGCCAGCAGTTCCAGGGTAGTCAATGGCTACACCTTC.

The CDR3 spells CASRGQQRHQPQHF. Written as DNA, the CDR3 is TGTGCCAGTAGGGGGCAGCAACGCCATCAGCCCCAGCATTTT. The chain carries TRBV19 and TRBJ1-5; D is perhaps TRBD1 (5 bases). CDR3 length equals 14 residues. V lost 6 bases, J lost 5 bases, and 14 bases lay in between. Per the germline V gene, CDR1 is LNHDA and CDR2 is SQIVND (reference sequence).

The chain links TRBV5-1 to TRBJ1-1, with 8 positions matching TRBD1. Germline V gene lookup returns CDR1 SGHRS and CDR2 YFSETQ. The V and J ends lost 4 bases and 0 bases, in that order; junction bases with no gene match: 2. This CDR3 spans 14 amino acids. CDR3 nucleotide sequence: TGCGCCAGCAGCCCGGACAGGGTGAACACTGAAGCTTTCTTT. Its translation is CASSPDRVNTEAFF.

The rearrangement links TRBV29-1 to TRBJ1-1; D is undetermined. Germline lookup yields CDR1 SQVTM and CDR2 ANQGSEA. This CDR3 is built from 11 residues. With 5 bases removed from V and 1 base from J, the gap between germline ends came to 5 bases. As DNA, the CDR3 is TGCAGCGTTACCAGGAACACTGAAGCTTTCTTT. The encoded protein is CSVTRNTEAFF. Together with reference TRBV29-1 and TRBJ1-1, the CDR3 gives the full variable domain: SAVISQKPSRDICQRGTSLTIQCQVDSQVTMMFWYRQQPGQSLTLIATANQGSEATYESGFVIDKFPISRPNLTFSTLTVSNMSPEDSSIYLCSVTRNTEAFFGQGTRLTVV.

The chain uses TRBV19 and TRBJ2-6, with 10 bases fitting TRBD1. CDR3 size: 17 residues. Germline-derived CDR1 and CDR2 are LNHDA and SQIVND (reference sequence). The V gene end was trimmed by 6 bases and the J gene end by 0 bases; junction bases not matched to a gene: 5. The DNA of the CDR3 is TGTGCCAGTAGACTCCGGGACAGGGGCTCTGGGGCCAACGTCCTGACTTTC. Its translation is CASRLRDRGSGANVLTF.

Note on this clone: This sample includes further DNA sequences coding for the same CDR3. The chain uses TRBV18 and TRBJ2-5; D remains unclear. Germline loops: CDR1 KGHSH, CDR2 LQKENI. This CDR3 has 11 residues. Trimming removed 2 bases from V and 5 bases from J, with 3 bases in between. The CDR3 DNA follows: TGTGCCAGCTCACCAAGCGAGACCCAGTACTTC. This sequence encodes CASSPSETQYF.

The rearrangement links TRBV5-1 to TRBJ2-1; 8 nucleotides agree with TRBD1. This CDR3 is 15 amino acids long. Germline trimming cut 0 bases from V and 7 bases from J; bases unmatched to any gene: 6. The germline gives CDR1 SGHRS, CDR2 YFSETQ. The chain's CDR3 is CASSLEGTGNNEQFF. The CDR3 region has the DNA TGCGCCAGCAGCTTGGAGGGGACAGGTAATAATGAGCAGTTCTTC.

V is TRBV5-1 and J is TRBJ2-3; D assignment may be TRBD1 or TRBD2 (5 bases each). Trimming left V 5 bases short and J 0 bases short, with 10 bases between. Germline loops: CDR1 SGHRS, CDR2 YFSETQ. The CDR3 is made up of 14 amino acids. The CDR3 DNA follows: TGCGCCAGCAGTCGGGACGGCAGCACAGATACGCAGTATTTT. Translated, it gives CASSRDGSTDTQYF.

V gene TRBV5-1 combines with J gene TRBJ2-7; TRBD2 is a possible D gene (5 bases). CDR1 and CDR2 (germline): SGHRS, YFSETQ. The CDR3 sequence is 12 residues long. Trimming removed 4 bases at V and 3 bases at J, with 8 bases between. Here the CDR3 reads CASSPEGYEQYF. In DNA form, the CDR3 reads TGCGCCAGCAGCCCAGAGGGCTACGAGCAGTACTTC.

This clone was observed a few times. The chain carries TRBV6-6 and TRBJ2-7, with D possibly TRBD1 on 5 matching bases. Germline V CDR1 and CDR2: MNHNY, SVGAGI (reference sequence). The germline V and J ends were trimmed by 5 bases and 4 bases, with 24 bases remaining between them. The CDR3 contains 17 residues. The CDR3 reads CASSPTYGQGYIYEQYF. The DNA for the CDR3 is TGTGCCAGCAGTCCAACCTACGGACAAGGGTACATATACGAGCAGTACTTC.

The rearrangement uses TRBV5-1 and TRBJ2-7; no reliable D call. The V end lost 4 bases, the J end lost 2 bases, and 16 bases lay between the germline ends. Germline CDR1 SGHRS, CDR2 YFSETQ. The CDR3 is 15 residues long. This CDR3 reads CASSLGNSFAYEQYF. For the CDR3, the DNA is TGCGCCAGCAGCCTGGGGAACAGTTTCGCCTACGAGCAGTACTTC.

This chain links TRBV27 with TRBJ2-2; D gene unclear. This CDR3 is built from 13 residues. Trimming took off 5 bases at V and 3 bases at J, with 7 bases between the two ends. Germline V gives CDR1 MNHEY, CDR2 SMNVEV (reference sequence). In DNA, the CDR3 is TGTGCCAGCAGTCATTTAGACACCGGGGAGCTGTTTTTT. Its translation is CASSHLDTGELFF.

The rearrangement links TRBV5-1 to TRBJ2-7; TRBD2 agrees at 7 bases. V lost 0 bases and J lost 4; bases outside the gene matches: 4. The germline CDR1 and CDR2 sequences are SGHRS and YFSETQ. The CDR3 extends over 14 amino acids. The chain's CDR3 is CASSLGGSKYEQYF. CDR3 sequence (DNA): TGCGCCAGCAGCTTGGGCGGGAGTAAGTACGAGCAGTACTTC. The full variable domain, rest sourced from reference TRBV5-1 and TRBJ2-7, is KAGVTQTPRYLIKTRGQQVTLSCSPISGHRSVSWYQQTPGQGLQFLFEYFSETQRNKGNFPGRFSGRQFSNSRSEMNVSTLELGDSALYLCASSLGGSKYEQYFGPGTRLTVT.

The chain is built from TRBV5-4 and TRBJ2-2; D is tentatively TRBD1 or TRBD2 (5 bases each). Trimming took off 3 bases at V and 4 bases at J, with 13 bases between the two ends. There are 15 residues in the CDR3. From germline, CDR1 is SGHNT and CDR2 YYREEE (reference sequence). DNA for the CDR3: TGTGCCAGCAGCTCGGGGACGGCGGGCACCGGGGAGCTGTTTTTT. Translation: CASSSGTAGTGELFF. Supplemented by reference TRBV5-4 and TRBJ2-2, the full variable domain reads ETGVTQSPTHLIKTRGQQVTLRCSSQSGHNTVSWYQQALGQGPQFIFQYYREEENGRGNFPPRFSGLQFPNYSSELNVNALELDDSALYLCASSSGTAGTGELFFGEGSRLTVL.

This chain connects TRBV6-5 to TRBJ2-7; 7 bases line up with TRBD2. The CDR3 extends over 14 amino acids. Germline values: CDR1 MNHEY, CDR2 SVGAGI. V lost 4 bases and J lost 2; bases outside the gene matches: 5. CDR3 region: CASSLVGGTYEQYF. In DNA form, the CDR3 reads TGTGCCAGCAGTTTAGTGGGGGGGACCTACGAGCAGTACTTC.

The rearrangement uses TRBV15 and TRBJ1-4, with TRBD1 identical over 7 bases. V gave up 4 bases and J gave up 5 bases; unmatched junction bases: 10. Germline V gene sequence: CDR1 LNHNV, CDR2 YYDKDF (reference sequence). The CDR3 is made up of 16 amino acids. The CDR3 region is CATSNRRTGSNEKLFF. The CDR3 DNA sequence: TGTGCCACCAGCAACCGTCGGACAGGTTCAAATGAAAAACTGTTTTTT.

This chain connects TRBV29-1 to TRBJ1-4, with no clear D. This CDR3 is 13 amino acids long. CDR1 SQVTM and CDR2 ANQGSEA come from the germline V gene. Trimming took 4 bases from V and 4 from J, leaving 10 bases between them. The CDR3 DNA follows: TGCAGCGTTGCGGGCCTGCTTAATGAAAAACTGTTTTTT. This translates into CSVAGLLNEKLFF.

This clone has ten or more counts. This CDR3 is also generated by other DNA sequences in the sample. The chain recombines TRBV5-6 with TRBJ1-3; D is unclear. Germline assignment: CDR1 SGHDT and CDR2 YYEEEE. This CDR3 has 15 amino acids. V was shortened by 3 bases and J by 0 bases, with 10 bases between the two germline ends. CDR3 in DNA: TGTGCCAGCAGCTCAGACTCATCCTCTGGAAACACCATATATTTT. Amino acid sequence: CASSSDSSSGNTIYF. The variable domain in full, with the rest retrieved from reference TRBV5-6 and TRBJ1-3, is DAGVTQSPTHLIKTRGQQVTLRCSPKSGHDTVSWYQQALGQGPQFIFQYYEEEERQRGNFPDRFSGHQFPNYSSELNVNALLLGDSALYLCASSSDSSSGNTIYFGEGSWLTVV.

The rearrangement joins TRBV12-3 or TRBV12-4 to TRBJ1-5; D is undetermined. The CDR3 is 12 residues long. V lost 7 bases and J 1 base, leaving 5 bases between the germline ends. The CDR3 is CASTLSNQPQHF. Here the CDR3 DNA reads TGTGCCAGCACTCTGAGCAATCAGCCCCAGCATTTT.

The chain employs TRBV30 and TRBJ2-7; unclear D gene. Germline V lookup: CDR1 GTSNPN, CDR2 SVGIG (reference sequence). This CDR3 has 11 amino acids. The germline V and J ends were trimmed by 0 bases and 9 bases, with 9 bases remaining between them. CDR3 region: CAWSVRGGQYF. The DNA for the CDR3 is TGTGCCTGGAGTGTGAGAGGCGGGCAGTACTTC.